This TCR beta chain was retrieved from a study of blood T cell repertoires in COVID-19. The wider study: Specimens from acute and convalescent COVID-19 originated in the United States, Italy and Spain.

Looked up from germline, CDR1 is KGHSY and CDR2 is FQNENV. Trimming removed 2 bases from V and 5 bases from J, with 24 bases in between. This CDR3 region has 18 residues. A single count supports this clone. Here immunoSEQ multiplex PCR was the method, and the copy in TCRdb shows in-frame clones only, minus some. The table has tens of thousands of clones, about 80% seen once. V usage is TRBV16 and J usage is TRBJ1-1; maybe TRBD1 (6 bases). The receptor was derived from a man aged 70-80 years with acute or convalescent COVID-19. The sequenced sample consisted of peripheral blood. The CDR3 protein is CASSQLRGATGAKTEAFF. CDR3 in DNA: TGTGCCAGCAGCCAACTTCGGGGGGCGACCGGAGCGAAGACTGAAGCTTTCTTT.